These T cell receptor beta chains were read from a single sample in a study of T cell changes during pregnancy in multiple sclerosis. Measured with immunoSEQ multiplex PCR; TCRdb has only the in-frame clones, and not every one. Altogether 90,000 to 100,000 clones are present, about 91% being singletons, with the ten largest covering 2% to 3%. Material: peripheral blood, obtained after pregnancy. The receptors shown here come from a female donor in good health, enrolled as a control in a pregnancy study. CDR3s include the opening cysteine and the closing phenylalanine or tryptophan. Each record gives: V gene, J gene, clone size, D gene, CDR3 protein, CDR3 DNA. The D gene is left open where the match is weak. A clone size is listed for some rows: how often the clone was seen (once, few, many), or a class if it is expanded.

TRBV27,TRBJ2-1,NA,TRBD2,CASSLRGAGLVINEQFF,TGTGCCAGCAGTTTAAGGGGAGCGGGACTAGTAATCAATGAGCAGTTCTTC
TRBV4-1,TRBJ2-1,NA,TRBD2,CASSQDPAGSYNEQFF,TGCGCCAGCAGCCAAGACCCAGCGGGGTCCTACAATGAGCAGTTCTTC
TRBV6-1,TRBJ1-3,NA,NA,CASTALGRNTIYF,TGTGCCAGCACCGCGTTGGGGCGAAACACCATATATTTT
TRBV4-2,TRBJ1-4,NA,NA,CASSQDDGNEKLFF,TGTGCCAGCAGCCAAGACGACGGGAATGAAAAACTGTTTTTT
TRBV5-4,TRBJ2-3,once,TRBD1,CASSPGQGRDTQYF,TGTGCCAGCAGCCCGGGACAGGGAAGAGATACGCAGTATTTT
TRBV18,TRBJ2-7,few,NA,CASSPPQEYEQYF,TGTGCCAGCTCACCACCGCAAGAGTACGAGCAGTACTTC
TRBV5-6,TRBJ2-7,NA,TRBD1,CASSLGQGSDEQYF,TGTGCCAGCAGCCTGGGACAGGGGTCGGACGAGCAGTACTTC
TRBV16,TRBJ2-5,NA,TRBD1,CASSRFGTGKQETQYF,TGTGCCAGCAGCCGATTCGGGACAGGGAAACAAGAGACCCAGTACTTC
TRBV11-3,TRBJ1-1,NA,NA,CASSPQGGGEAFF,TGTGCCAGCAGCCCCCAAGGAGGCGGTGAAGCTTTCTTT
TRBV4-1,TRBJ1-6,NA,NA,CASSPPGLAGSPLHF,TGCGCCAGCAGCCCACCGGGATTGGCGGGTTCACCCCTCCACTTT
TRBV9,TRBJ2-5,NA,TRBD2,CASSVGTSGGGTKETQYF,TGTGCCAGCAGCGTCGGGACTAGCGGGGGGGGTACGAAAGAGACCCAGTACTTC
TRBV19,TRBJ1-5,NA,TRBD1,CASSTGQVYQPQHF,TGTGCCAGTAGTACCGGACAGGTATATCAGCCCCAGCATTTT
TRBV18,TRBJ1-4,NA,TRBD1,CASSPGTGGEKLFF,TGTGCCAGCTCACCAGGGACAGGGGGTGAAAAACTGTTTTTT
TRBV6-5,TRBJ1-2,NA,NA,CASSPLPGSNYGYTF,TGTGCCAGCAGCCCACTACCGGGGTCTAACTATGGCTACACCTTC
TRBV6-5,TRBJ1-4,NA,NA,CASSYGARINEKLFF,TGTGCCAGCAGTTACGGTGCGCGGATTAATGAAAAACTGTTTTTT
TRBV7-7,TRBJ2-2,NA,NA,CASRGRVPGELFF,TGTGCTAGCAGAGGCAGGGTGCCCGGGGAGCTGTTTTTT
TRBV9,TRBJ2-3,NA,NA,CASSFGLVGGTDTQYF,TGTGCCAGCAGCTTTGGATTAGTGGGAGGCACAGATACGCAGTATTTT
TRBV18,TRBJ2-7,once,NA,CASSPGSPSYEQYF,TGTGCCAGCTCACCAGGGAGCCCCTCCTACGAGCAGTACTTC
TRBV19,TRBJ2-3,NA,TRBD1,CASSMDRGSSTDTQYF,TGTGCCAGTAGTATGGACAGGGGATCTTCGACAGATACGCAGTATTTT
TRBV14,TRBJ2-1,NA,NA,CASSQGRGNEQFF,TGTGCCAGCAGCCAAGGTAGGGGGAATGAGCAGTTCTTC
TRBV6-1,TRBJ2-7,NA,TRBD2,CASSGLAGGRESSYEQYF,TGTGCCAGCAGTGGACTAGCGGGAGGGAGAGAGAGCTCCTACGAGCAGTACTTC
TRBV15,TRBJ2-5,NA,NA,CATSRDSGVGETQYF,TGTGCCACCAGCAGAGATTCGGGGGTCGGGGAGACCCAGTACTTC
TRBV25-1,TRBJ1-1,NA,NA,CATHGAGWTEAFF,TGTGCCACCCACGGAGCAGGGTGGACTGAAGCTTTCTTT
TRBV6-5,TRBJ2-5,NA,NA,CASSYSEVGKETQYF,TGTGCCAGCAGTTACTCCGAGGTCGGGAAAGAGACCCAGTACTTC
TRBV19,TRBJ1-2,NA,NA,CASSSLRTTNYGYTF,TGTGCCAGTAGTAGCCTGAGGACTACAAACTATGGCTACACCTTC
TRBV28,TRBJ2-7,NA,TRBD1,CASTATGTASYEQYF,TGTGCCAGCACCGCGACCGGGACAGCATCCTACGAGCAGTACTTC
TRBV10-3,TRBJ1-2,NA,TRBD1,CAISDGQGLSYGYTF,TGTGCCATCAGTGACGGACAGGGTCTCAGCTATGGCTACACCTTC